These 23 T cell receptor beta chains share one sample of origin, sequenced in a study of blood T cell repertoires in COVID-19. Data came from immunoSEQ multiplex PCR; TCRdb stores just in-frame clones and leaves some out. The top ten hold approximately 15% of the sample, which has some 180,000 clones, over 70% seen once. The specimen was PBMCs or T cells enriched from blood (not recorded which). These receptors came from a man aged 55 to 69 who had been exposed to COVID-19.

The genes are TRBV30 and TRBJ1-1; TRBD1 might be the D (5 bases). The V end was cut by 2 bases, the J end by 1 base, with 8 bases between. CDR1 and CDR2 (germline): GTSNPN, SVGIG (reference sequence). The CDR3 has 13 residues. Here the CDR3 DNA reads TGTGCCTGGAGTTCGACAGAGAACACTGAAGCTTTCTTT. Amino acid sequence: CAWSSTENTEAFF.

This rearrangement joins TRBV5-6 to TRBJ1-2, with TRBD1 matching 9 bases. This CDR3 contains 15 residues. V shed 2 bases, J shed 4 bases, and the junction held 6 bases outside the gene matches. Per the germline V gene, CDR1 is SGHDT and CDR2 is YYEEEE. CDR3 nucleotides: TGTGCCAGCAGCTTACCGGGACAGGGCTCCTATGGCTACACCTTC. This translates into CASSLPGQGSYGYTF.

V gene TRBV6-5 combines with J gene TRBJ2-7; TRBD1 matches 7 bases. With V trimmed by 10 bases and J by 7 bases, 10 bases remained unmatched. The CDR3 is 12 amino acids. Per germline, CDR1 MNHEY and CDR2 SVGAGI. This CDR3 is CATKGQVMEQYF. The CDR3 DNA follows: TGTGCCACCAAAGGACAGGTGATGGAGCAGTACTTC.

J is TRBJ1-4 and V is TRBV15, with unresolved D. Germline CDR1 is LNHNV and CDR2 is YYDKDF (reference sequence). This CDR3 region has 15 residues. Trimming took 0 bases from V and 10 from J, leaving 15 bases between them. CDR3 in DNA: TGTGCCACCAGCAGAGAGTACCCGATAGAGGGAAAACTGTTTTTT. This gives the protein CATSREYPIEGKLFF.

Details on this clone: The sample holds other DNA sequences that translate to the same CDR3. This chain links TRBV19 with TRBJ1-5, with 9 bases lining up with TRBD1. The V segment lost 6 bases and the J segment 5 bases; nucleotides outside the gene matches: 5. The CDR3 runs 14 residues. Germline CDR1 and CDR2: LNHDA and SQIVND (reference sequence). The CDR3 DNA reads TGTGCCAGTAGCCTGTGGACAGGGGATCAGCCCCAGCATTTT. Amino acids: CASSLWTGDQPQHF.

This chain links TRBV16 with TRBJ1-6; the D is unclear. V was shortened by 0 bases and J by 5 bases, with 8 bases between the two germline ends. Germline assignment: CDR1 KGHSY and CDR2 FQNENV. This CDR3 comprises 15 residues. Here the CDR3 reads CASSQSSPDNSPLHF. The CDR3 DNA sequence: TGTGCCAGCAGCCAATCGTCCCCCGATAATTCACCCCTCCACTTT.

The rearrangement links TRBV30 to TRBJ1-2; the D is unclear. Germline lookup yields CDR1 GTSNPN and CDR2 SVGIG (reference sequence). V dropped 2 bases and J dropped 12 bases, with 13 bases sitting between them. There are 11 residues in the CDR3. In DNA, the CDR3 is TGTGCCTGGAGTTTCCAGGTCTTGGACACCTTC. Amino acids: CAWSFQVLDTF.

The chain employs TRBV6-5 and TRBJ1-3; D is possibly TRBD1 (5 bases). CDR3 length: 15 residues. Germline V gene sequence: CDR1 MNHEY, CDR2 SVGAGI. V lost 8 bases and J lost 0, with 14 bases in between. CDR3 sequence: CASQGTGFSGNTIYF. The CDR3 nucleotides are TGTGCCAGCCAGGGAACTGGATTCTCTGGAAACACCATATATTTT.

This clone was recorded only once. The CDR3 here is CASSQGQGNSPLHF. As DNA, the CDR3 is TGCGCCAGCAGCCAAGGGCAGGGGAATTCACCCCTCCACTTT. The J gene is TRBJ1-6, the V gene TRBV4-3; the D gene is possibly TRBD1 (6 bases). Trimming removed 1 base from V and 7 bases from J, with 8 bases in between. The CDR3 is 14 amino acids. CDR1 is LGHNA and CDR2 is YSLEER in the germline V gene.

This clone showed up just once. This chain connects TRBV4-2 to TRBJ2-3; TRBD2 might be the D (6 bases). The CDR3 covers 16 residues. Trimming pared 0 bases from V and 1 base from J, leaving 11 bases between. Per germline, CDR1 LGHNA and CDR2 YNFKEQ. The CDR3 here is CASSQDLASGTDTQYF. In DNA, the CDR3 is TGTGCCAGCAGCCAAGATTTGGCTAGCGGCACAGATACGCAGTATTTT.

The rearrangement joins TRBV19 to TRBJ1-4; TRBD1 matches at 8 bases. CDR1 and CDR2 (germline): LNHDA, SQIVND (reference sequence). V lost 7 bases, J lost 6 bases, and 10 bases stayed unmatched. The CDR3 consists of 15 residues. The CDR3 DNA reads as TGTGCCAGTACCCCCCACGAACAGGGGGATGAAAAACTGTTTTTT. It yields the protein CASTPHEQGDEKLFF.

The gene calls are TRBV24-1 and TRBJ1-5, with 7 nucleotides matching TRBD1. This CDR3 is 16 amino acids long. After removal of 3 bases from V and 0 bases from J, the junction contained 4 bases not matched to a gene. Looked up from germline, CDR1 is KGHDR and CDR2 is SFDVKD. The CDR3 bases are TGTGCCACCAGTGATGCGGGACAGTATAGCAATCAGCCCCAGCATTTT. This codes for CATSDAGQYSNQPQHF.

This clone has only one observation. This chain joins TRBV5-5 and TRBJ2-7; TRBD1 is a possible D gene (6 bases). V was cut by 4 bases and J by 10 bases, with 18 bases left in between. Per the germline V gene, CDR1 is SGHKS and CDR2 is YYEKEE (reference sequence). This CDR3 has 13 residues. CDR3 residues: CASSGGATGAQYF. The CDR3 DNA is TGTGCCAGCAGCGGGGGCGCGACAGGCGCACAGTACTTC. Looking up the rest from reference TRBV5-5 and TRBJ2-7 gives the full variable domain: DAGVTQSPTHLIKTRGQQVTLRCSPISGHKSVSWYQQVLGQGPQFIFQYYEKEERGRGNFPDRFSARQFPNYSSELNVNALLLGDSALYLCASSGGATGAQYFGPGTRLTVT.

This sequence joins TRBV29-1 and TRBJ2-3; D is perhaps TRBD2 (6 bases). This CDR3 region has 16 residues. V lost 6 bases, J lost 4 bases, and 23 bases lay in between. Germline CDR1 and CDR2: SQVTM and ANQGSEA. CDR3 sequence (DNA): TGCAGCGTCAACAGGCGGGGCCAGGGTAGCGCAGATACGCAGTATTTT. As protein: CSVNRRGQGSADTQYF.

This sequence joins TRBV6-5 and TRBJ2-1, with D possibly being TRBD2 (6 bases). The CDR3 is made up of 14 amino acids. Germline V gene lookup returns CDR1 MNHEY and CDR2 SVGAGI. CDR3 sequence (DNA): TGTGCAAGCGCTGGAGGGGCAGACTACAATGAGCAGTTCTTC. Its translation is CASAGGADYNEQFF.

This clone was picked up one time. This chain connects TRBV9 to TRBJ1-6, with a possible D match to TRBD1 (6 bases). Germline V gives CDR1 SGDLS, CDR2 YYNGEE. CDR3 size: 17 residues. Trimming shortened V by 0 bases and J by 0 bases, and 10 bases separated the two germline ends. The CDR3 nucleotides read TGTGCCAGCAGCGTAGGGACAGTGAGCTCCTATAATTCACCCCTCCACTTT. Its translation: CASSVGTVSSYNSPLHF.

The chain carries TRBV7-3 and TRBJ2-2; 8 nucleotides match TRBD2. The CDR3 consists of 15 residues. With V trimmed by 4 bases and J by 6 bases, 7 bases remained unmatched. Germline CDR1 SGHTA, CDR2 FQGTGA. The CDR3: CASSSRGGSAGELFF. The CDR3 region has the DNA TGTGCCAGCAGCTCCCGCGGGGGGAGCGCCGGGGAGCTGTTTTTT.

The V call is TRBV6-5, the J call TRBJ2-5; D is uncertain. CDR1 is MNHEY, CDR2 SVGAGI, per germline. This CDR3 has 12 residues. Trimming removed 8 bases at V and 1 base at J, with 8 bases between. DNA for the CDR3: TGTGCCAGCGGGCACAGCCAAGAGACCCAGTACTTC. It yields the protein CASGHSQETQYF.

The gene calls are TRBV19 and TRBJ1-2, with a weak D call TRBD1 (6 bases). From germline, CDR1 is LNHDA and CDR2 SQIVND (reference sequence). This CDR3 has 18 amino acids. V was shortened by 3 bases and J by 4 bases, with 24 bases between the two germline ends. The CDR3 DNA follows: TGTGCCAGTAGTATGAGGACAGACAGTCTCTCCGGAGCCTATGGCTACACCTTC. Encoded protein: CASSMRTDSLSGAYGYTF.

This clone has just one count. The genes are TRBV4-3 and TRBJ2-3; 7 bases are a match to TRBD2. After removal of 4 bases from V and 0 bases from J, the junction contained 4 bases not matched to a gene. CDR3 length: 15 amino acids. Germline CDR1 LGHNA, CDR2 YSLEER. CDR3 sequence (DNA): TGCGCCAGCAGCCCGACTAGCTCAAGCACAGATACGCAGTATTTT. Protein: CASSPTSSSTDTQYF.

The chain combines TRBV5-1 with TRBJ2-3, with TRBD2 matching over 10 bases. Germline V gene lookup returns CDR1 SGHRS and CDR2 YFSETQ. The CDR3 covers 16 residues. V lost 0 bases to trimming and J lost 6 bases; unmatched junction nucleotides: 7. CDR3 sequence (DNA): TGCGCCAGCAGCTTGGTCAGCGGGAGGGCCCCTGATACGCAGTATTTT. Residues: CASSLVSGRAPDTQYF.

The chain has TRBV3-1 (or the pseudogene TRBV3-2) and TRBJ1-2, with 11 bases lining up with TRBD1. J lost 3 bases, V lost 8 bases, and 5 bases had no gene match. Germline CDR1 reads LGHDT; CDR2 reads YNNKEL (reference sequence). The CDR3 has 14 amino acids. CDR3 nucleotide sequence: TGTGCCAGCGGGGGACAGGGGGAGGACTATGGCTACACCTTC. Amino acids: CASGGQGEDYGYTF.

CDR3 bases: TGTGCCAGCAGCCGGACAGGGCCCGATACGCAGTATTTT. Its translation is CASSRTGPDTQYF. This rearrangement joins TRBV7-3 to TRBJ2-3; 8 bases are shared with TRBD1. The length of the CDR3 is 13 residues. Per germline, CDR1 SGHTA and CDR2 FQGTGA. V dropped 5 bases and J dropped 6; count of bases not matched to a gene: 4. Full variable domain (missing parts from reference TRBV7-3 and TRBJ2-3): GAGVSQTPSNKVTEKGKYVELRCDPISGHTALYWYRQSLGQGPEFLIYFQGTGAADDSGLPNDRFFAVRPEGSVSTLKIQRTERGDSAVYLCASSRTGPDTQYFGPGTRLTVL.